Presented here are 30 T cell receptor beta chains from one specimen sequenced in a study of T cell responses to AZD1222 COVID-19 vaccine. Profiled with immunoSEQ multiplex PCR; TCRdb holds only in-frame clones, not every one. The sample lists 110,000 to 150,000 clones, about 92% occurring once. Sequencing was performed on peripheral blood, taken after recovery from COVID-19. The receptors originated from an adult who had recovered from COVID-19.

The chain combines TRBV18 with TRBJ2-7; D unclear. V dropped 0 bases and J dropped 0 bases, with 15 bases sitting between them. Germline assignment: CDR1 KGHSH and CDR2 LQKENI. The CDR3 runs 17 residues. The CDR3 is CASSPPYQDDLSYEQYF. CDR3 in DNA: TGTGCCAGCTCACCACCTTATCAGGACGACCTCTCCTACGAGCAGTACTTC.

The chain links TRBV3-1 (or the pseudogene TRBV3-2) to TRBJ2-5, with 7 positions matching TRBD2. CDR1 and CDR2 from the germline V gene are LGHDT and YNNKEL (reference sequence). The CDR3 sequence is 16 residues long. The ends lost 1 base at V and 4 bases at J; junction bases unmatched: 9. The CDR3 DNA reads as TGTGCCAGCAGCCAAGCGCGGGGGATTACGGGAGAGACCCAGTACTTC. It translates to CASSQARGITGETQYF.

V usage is TRBV20-1 and J usage is TRBJ1-6; possible D gene TRBD1, 5 bases. Germline V gives CDR1 DFQATT, CDR2 SNEGSKA (reference sequence). V was pared by 3 bases and J by 8 bases, with 23 bases between. This CDR3 spans 17 amino acids. DNA of the CDR3: TGCAGTGCTAGTCCGGGGCCTGTCGTCCCTTGGGATTCACCCCTCCACTTT. This gives the protein CSASPGPVVPWDSPLHF.

The chain carries TRBV5-1 and TRBJ1-4, with D uncertain. The germline gives CDR1 SGHRS, CDR2 YFSETQ. Trimming removed 0 bases from V and 1 base from J, with 7 bases in between. This CDR3 spans 15 amino acids. The CDR3 loop is CASSLDGRTNEKLFF. CDR3 nucleotide sequence: TGCGCCAGCAGCTTGGACGGGAGAACTAATGAAAAACTGTTTTTT.

Turning to this clone: The junction shows a germline mismatch at one end, possibly a read error. The chain employs TRBV2 and TRBJ2-1; no reliable D call. Germline V gene lookup returns CDR1 SNHLY and CDR2 FYNNEI. CDR3 length: 15 amino acids. For the CDR3, the DNA is TGTGCCAGCTCCCTGATAGGGAACTCCGACAATGAGCAGTTCTTC. It translates to CASSLIGNSDNEQFF.

J is TRBJ2-7 and V is TRBV2; TRBD1 matches 9 bases. There are 13 residues in the CDR3. The germline V gene encodes CDR1 SNHLY and CDR2 FYNNEI. The V segment lost 4 bases and the J segment 3 bases; nucleotides outside the gene matches: 1. CDR3 protein: CASSVTGGYEQYF. The CDR3 region has the DNA TGTGCCAGCAGTGTGACAGGGGGCTACGAGCAGTACTTC.

The J gene is TRBJ2-7, the V gene TRBV19; D perhaps matches TRBD1 (6 bases). Germline-derived CDR1 and CDR2 are LNHDA and SQIVND (reference sequence). The CDR3 contains 16 residues. Between the trimmed V and J ends, which lost 1 base and 1 base, there was a span of 14 bases. CDR3 DNA: TGTGCCAGTAGTATAGGTTTGGGGGCCAGATCCTACGAGCAGTACTTC. Protein sequence: CASSIGLGARSYEQYF.

In its sample, this clone was seen once. The genes are TRBV7-9 and TRBJ2-7, with 10 bases that match TRBD2. Germline V gives CDR1 SEHNR, CDR2 FQNEAQ (reference sequence). The CDR3 contains 14 residues. Trimming took 1 base from V and 9 from J; bases not matched to a gene: 6. Written as DNA, the CDR3 is TGTGCCAGCAGCTTAGGGACTAGCGGTCTTGTGCAGTACTTC. Translated: CASSLGTSGLVQYF.

V and J are TRBV28 and TRBJ2-2, with D tentatively TRBD1 (6 bases). This CDR3 region has 15 residues. The ends were cut back, 2 bases at V and 1 base at J, with 8 bases in the middle. Per the germline V gene, CDR1 is MDHEN and CDR2 is SYDVKM. In nucleotides, the CDR3 is TGTGCCAGCAGTTTACTGGACAGGAACACCGGGGAGCTGTTTTTT. Residues: CASSLLDRNTGELFF.

V usage is TRBV7-3 and J usage is TRBJ2-5; 8 bases are a match to TRBD1. V trimming: 5 bases; J trimming: 5 bases; junction bases outside the gene matches: 4. CDR1 and CDR2 (germline): SGHTA, FQGTGA. There are 13 residues in the CDR3. CDR3 bases: TGTGCCAGCAGCCCTACAGGGGGGGAGACCCAGTACTTC. Its translation is CASSPTGGETQYF.

The chain uses TRBV28 and TRBJ2-7; TRBD2 agrees at 9 bases. The CDR3 is made up of 15 amino acids. After removal of 4 bases from V and 3 bases from J, the junction contained 7 bases not matched to a gene. Germline lookup yields CDR1 MDHEN and CDR2 SYDVKM. The CDR3 nucleotides are TGTGCCAGCAGTTCTTCCGTAGCGGGAGACTACGAGCAGTACTTC. Translating gives CASSSSVAGDYEQYF.

The V gene is TRBV19, the J gene TRBJ1-2; no firm D call. CDR1 and CDR2 from the germline V gene are LNHDA and SQIVND (reference sequence). The CDR3 contains 13 residues. Trimming cost V 5 bases and J 1 base, with 8 bases left between them. The CDR3 coding sequence is TGTGCCAGTAGTGAGGACCTTAACTATGGCTACACCTTC. This codes for CASSEDLNYGYTF.

This clone was seen more than once but under ten times. The V call is TRBV7-9, the J call TRBJ2-1; 11 positions agree with TRBD2. CDR3 length: 15 amino acids. V was pared by 3 bases and J by 7 bases, with 5 bases of the junction left unmatched. The germline CDR1 and CDR2 sequences are SEHNR and FQNEAQ (reference sequence). The CDR3 here is CASSFSGRAGNEQFF. Written as DNA, the CDR3 is TGTGCCAGCAGCTTTAGCGGGAGGGCTGGGAATGAGCAGTTCTTC.

The J gene is TRBJ1-4, the V gene TRBV5-1, with 7 nucleotides matching TRBD1. Germline CDR1 SGHRS, CDR2 YFSETQ. The CDR3 is 17 amino acids. The trim removed 0 bases at V and 0 bases at J, leaving 5 bases unmatched. CDR3 in DNA: TGCGCCAGCAGCTTGGGTCCAGGGGGGGCAACTAATGAAAAACTGTTTTTT. Protein: CASSLGPGGATNEKLFF.

V usage is TRBV25-1 and J usage is TRBJ1-1; D possibly corresponds to TRBD1 (6 bases). In germline, CDR1 is MGHDK, CDR2 SYGVNS. The CDR3 sequence is 15 residues long. Trimming removed 4 bases at V and 3 bases at J, with 15 bases between. For the CDR3, the DNA is TGTGCCAGCAGTGCAGTCACAGGGATCTACACTGAAGCTTTCTTT. Protein: CASSAVTGIYTEAFF.

V gene TRBV5-8 combines with J gene TRBJ2-4; a weak D match, TRBD1 (6 bases). The CDR3 covers 14 residues. Germline CDR1 and CDR2: SGHTS and YDEGEE. With 4 bases removed from V and 2 bases from J, the gap between germline ends came to 10 bases. CDR3 DNA sequence: TGTGCCAGCAGCATAGGGGGTACCAAAAACATTCAGTACTTC. Residues: CASSIGGTKNIQYF. Full variable domain (rest looked up from reference TRBV5-8 and TRBJ2-4): EAGVTQSPTHLIKTRGQQATLRCSPISGHTSVYWYQQALGLGLQFLLWYDEGEERNRGNFPPRFSGRQFPNYSSELNVNALELEDSALYLCASSIGGTKNIQYFGAGTRLSVL.

The chain is built from TRBV5-1 and TRBJ2-5, with a weak D call TRBD2 (6 bases). Germline lookup yields CDR1 SGHRS and CDR2 YFSETQ. There are 14 residues in the CDR3. Trimming took 5 bases from V and 1 from J, leaving 12 bases between them. CDR3 nucleotides: TGCGCCAGCAGGGAGGGAGGCCCCCAAGAGACCCAGTACTTC. Encoded protein: CASREGGPQETQYF. The full variable domain, in which reference TRBV5-1 and TRBJ2-5 provide the parts outside the CDR3, is KAGVTQTPRYLIKTRGQQVTLSCSPISGHRSVSWYQQTPGQGLQFLFEYFSETQRNKGNFPGRFSGRQFSNSRSEMNVSTLELGDSALYLCASREGGPQETQYFGPGTRLLVL.

This rearrangement joins TRBV12-3 or TRBV12-4 to TRBJ2-7; maybe TRBD1 (6 bases). Trimming took 5 bases from V and 9 from J, leaving 14 bases between them. This CDR3 has 12 amino acids. The CDR3 sequence is CASSTSQGAQYF. The CDR3 DNA is TGTGCCAGCAGTACCTCACAGGGTGCGCAGTACTTC.

The table lists this clone with a few counts. J is TRBJ2-3 and V is TRBV11-2; D possibly matches TRBD1 or TRBD2 (7 bases each). The CDR3 is 15 amino acids. Trimming removed 3 bases from V and 1 base from J, with 11 bases in between. From germline, CDR1 is SGHAT and CDR2 FQNNGV. The CDR3 protein is CASSFRGGRTDTQYF. Here the CDR3 DNA reads TGTGCCAGCAGCTTCAGGGGGGGACGCACAGATACGCAGTATTTT. The variable domain in full, with the rest retrieved from reference TRBV11-2 and TRBJ2-3, is EAGVAQSPRYKIIEKRQSVAFWCNPISGHATLYWYQQILGQGPKLLIQFQNNGVVDDSQLPKDRFSAERLKGVDSTLKIQPAKLEDSAVYLCASSFRGGRTDTQYFGPGTRLTVL.

The rearrangement links TRBV9 to TRBJ2-3, with TRBD2 identical over 8 bases. The germline gives CDR1 SGDLS, CDR2 YYNGEE. The CDR3 is made up of 18 amino acids. V shed 2 bases, J shed 7 bases, and the junction held 18 bases outside the gene matches. The CDR3 coding sequence is TGTGCCAGCAGCGTGGCCCCCGCGGGGGGCGGGAAGGCGTATACGCAGTATTTT. Its protein product is CASSVAPAGGGKAYTQYF.

Details on this clone: Compared with germline, one end of the junction differs, possibly owing to a read error. The rearrangement joins TRBV24-1 to TRBJ1-1; D unresolved. The CDR3 is 14 residues long. The V gene's germline CDR1 is KGHDR and CDR2 SFDVKD. The DNA for the CDR3 is TGTGCCACCAGTGATTCGGGTCGGGGTCTGAGTCTCTACTTT. Translated: CATSDSGRGLSLYF.

The chain couples TRBV12-3 or TRBV12-4 to TRBJ1-2, with 10 bases fitting TRBD1. After removal of 4 bases from V and 9 bases from J, the junction contained 5 bases not matched to a gene. CDR3 length equals 13 residues. The CDR3 bases are TGTGCCAGCAGTTCCGGGACAGGGGTTAGCTACACCTTC. As protein: CASSSGTGVSYTF.

The V and J genes are TRBV14 and TRBJ1-2, with a tentative D call TRBD1 (6 bases). V lost 4 bases and J lost 7, with 22 bases in between. Germline values: CDR1 SGHDN, CDR2 FVKESK. The CDR3 is made up of 16 amino acids. The CDR3 sequence: CASSLNMLTGAGGYTF. CDR3 in DNA: TGTGCCAGCAGCCTAAATATGTTGACAGGCGCCGGTGGCTACACCTTC. The variable domain in full, completed from reference TRBV14 and TRBJ1-2, reads EAGVTQFPSHSVIEKGQTVTLRCDPISGHDNLYWYRRVMGKEIKFLLHFVKESKQDESGMPNNRFLAERTGGTYSTLKVQPAELEDSGVYFCASSLNMLTGAGGYTFGSGTRLTVV.

DNA for the CDR3: TGTGCCAGCAGCTTGGCAGGAGTAACCTACGAGCAGTACTTC. Its translation: CASSLAGVTYEQYF. The chain couples TRBV5-5 to TRBJ2-7, with D unclear. Trimming removed 0 bases from V and 2 bases from J, with 9 bases in between. CDR3 length equals 14 residues. Germline CDR1 is SGHKS and CDR2 is YYEKEE (reference sequence).

This clone was observed a handful of times. The chain couples TRBV3-1 (or the pseudogene TRBV3-2) to TRBJ1-4, with 10 positions matching TRBD1. V lost 1 base, J lost 7 bases, and 3 bases stayed unmatched. The CDR3 length is 15 residues. Germline CDR1 is LGHDT and CDR2 is YNNKEL (reference sequence). The CDR3 loop reads CASSQGGTGAEKLFF. Here the CDR3 DNA reads TGTGCCAGCAGCCAAGGGGGGACAGGGGCTGAAAAACTGTTTTTT.

This chain uses TRBV9 with TRBJ2-7; D is unresolved. The CDR3 has 14 residues. The V and J ends lost 0 bases and 1 base respectively, with 8 bases between them. In germline, CDR1 is SGDLS, CDR2 YYNGEE. The CDR3 nucleotides read TGTGCCAGCAGCGTAGCCCTATTGTCCTACGAGCAGTACTTC. The encoded protein is CASSVALLSYEQYF.

The rearrangement uses TRBV25-1 and TRBJ2-1, with a tentative D call TRBD1 (5 bases). V was pared by 5 bases and J by 9 bases, with 11 bases between. This CDR3 comprises 12 residues. Germline-derived CDR1 and CDR2 are MGHDK and SYGVNS. The CDR3 region has the DNA TGTGCCAGCAGTTTGCTGGGGCTTGAGCAGTTCTTC. Its translation is CASSLLGLEQFF.

The V call is TRBV28, the J call TRBJ2-5; D not resolved. The germline CDR1 and CDR2 sequences are MDHEN and SYDVKM. This CDR3 has 13 amino acids. Deletions cut 2 bases from V and 8 bases from J, with 12 bases between. CDR3: CASSLMSLGTQYF. In DNA form, the CDR3 reads TGTGCCAGCAGTTTAATGAGCCTAGGAACCCAGTACTTC.

The gene calls are TRBV4-1 and TRBJ1-5; the match to TRBD1 covers 11 bases. The CDR3 runs 16 residues. CDR1 and CDR2 from the germline V gene are MGHRA and YSYEKL. V lost 0 bases and J lost 5; bases outside the gene matches: 3. The CDR3 loop is CASSQDGDRGDQPQHF. DNA of the CDR3: TGCGCCAGCAGCCAAGATGGGGACAGGGGGGATCAGCCCCAGCATTTT.

This chain connects TRBV6-5 to TRBJ2-2; 11 bases agree with TRBD2. Unmatched junction bases numbered 7, after V lost 10 bases and J lost 9 bases. Per germline, CDR1 MNHEY and CDR2 SVGAGI. This CDR3 region has 13 residues. This CDR3 reads CATLAGGQRELFF. The CDR3 nucleotides are TGTGCCACCTTAGCGGGAGGGCAAAGGGAGCTGTTTTTT.